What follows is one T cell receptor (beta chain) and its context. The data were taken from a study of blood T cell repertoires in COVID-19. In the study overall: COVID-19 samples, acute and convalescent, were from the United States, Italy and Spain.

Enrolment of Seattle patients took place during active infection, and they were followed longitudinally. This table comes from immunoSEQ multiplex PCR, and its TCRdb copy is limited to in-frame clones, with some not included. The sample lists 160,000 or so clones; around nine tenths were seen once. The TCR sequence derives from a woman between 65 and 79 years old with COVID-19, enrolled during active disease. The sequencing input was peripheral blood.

The CDR3 protein is CASRDRAYNEQFF. In DNA, the CDR3 is TGTGCCAGCAGGGACAGGGCGTACAATGAGCAGTTCTTC. J is TRBJ2-1 and V is TRBV6-5; 8 positions agree with TRBD1. Germline CDR1 reads MNHEY; CDR2 reads SVGAGI. The CDR3 length is 13 residues. V was clipped by 6 bases and J by 4 bases; unmatched bases: 2.